The 29 T cell receptor beta chains below all came from one sample that was sequenced in a study of blood T cell repertoires in COVID-19. Clones were sequenced by immunoSEQ multiplex PCR, and TCRdb holds only the in-frame ones, with some missing. Among roughly 44,000 clones listed, 70% to 90% were seen once. Sequencing was performed on peripheral blood. All receptors come from a man older than 75 with acute or convalescent COVID-19.

This clone was recorded once. The chain combines TRBV6-5 with TRBJ1-6; maybe TRBD1 (5 bases). Germline V gene sequence: CDR1 MNHEY, CDR2 SVGAGI. V lost 0 bases and J lost 7, with 13 bases in between. The CDR3 has 16 amino acids. For the CDR3, the DNA is TGTGCCAGCAGTTACTCCCTGACACGGGGGAATTCACCCCTCCACTTT. Translated: CASSYSLTRGNSPLHF.

This clone was found a few times. In the same sample, other DNA sequences code for this CDR3. The V and J genes are TRBV19 and TRBJ2-7; possible D gene TRBD1, 5 bases. The CDR3 runs 11 residues. Trimming took off 9 bases at V and 2 bases at J, with 8 bases between the two ends. Germline V gene sequence: CDR1 LNHDA, CDR2 SQIVND (reference sequence). This CDR3 is CASQGAYEQYF. DNA for the CDR3: TGTGCCAGCCAGGGTGCCTACGAGCAGTACTTC.

The chain has TRBV18 and TRBJ2-1, with TRBD1 matching 10 bases. Germline CDR1 reads KGHSH; CDR2 reads LQKENI. Trimming cost V 4 bases and J 0 bases; bases outside gene matches: 9. This CDR3 is built from 18 residues. This CDR3 reads CASSRQGAFRGSYNEQFF. The CDR3 nucleotides read TGTGCCAGCTCACGACAGGGGGCGTTCCGGGGCTCCTACAATGAGCAGTTCTTC. Full variable domain (outside the CDR3, taken from reference TRBV18 and TRBJ2-1): NAGVMQNPRHLVRRRGQEARLRCSPMKGHSHVYWYRQLPEEGLKFMVYLQKENIIDESGMPKERFSAEFPKEGPSILRIQQVVRGDSAAYFCASSRQGAFRGSYNEQFFGPGTRLTVL.

This clone was observed once. This sequence joins TRBV7-9 and TRBJ1-1, with D possibly TRBD1 on 6 matching bases. The CDR3 sequence is 16 residues long. V lost 4 bases, J lost 2 bases, and 17 bases lay in between. Germline-derived CDR1 and CDR2 are SEHNR and FQNEAQ (reference sequence). The CDR3 protein is CASSYARTDVNTEAFF. CDR3 nucleotide sequence: TGTGCCAGCAGCTACGCCCGGACAGACGTAAACACTGAAGCTTTCTTT. Supplemented by reference TRBV7-9 and TRBJ1-1, the full variable domain reads DTGVSQNPRHKITKRGQNVTFRCDPISEHNRLYWYRQTLGQGPEFLTYFQNEAQLEKSRLLSDRFSAERPKGSFSTLEIQRTEQGDSAMYLCASSYARTDVNTEAFFGQGTRLTVV.

The CDR3 here is CAWTSGTTYGYTF. The DNA for the CDR3 is TGTGCCTGGACGTCCGGGACAACCTATGGCTACACCTTC. The chain has TRBV30 and TRBJ1-2, with D possibly TRBD1 on 6 matching bases. The V gene's germline CDR1 is GTSNPN and CDR2 SVGIG (reference sequence). CDR3 length: 13 amino acids. Deletions cut 4 bases from V and 4 bases from J, with 13 bases between.

This sequence joins TRBV3-1 (or the pseudogene TRBV3-2) and TRBJ2-1; 12 nucleotides align to TRBD2. CDR1 is LGHDT and CDR2 is YNNKEL in the germline V gene (reference sequence). The V gene end was trimmed by 4 bases and the J gene end by 3 bases; junction bases not matched to a gene: 1. The CDR3 runs 15 residues. CDR3 residues: CASSPLAGGYNEQFF. CDR3 bases: TGTGCCAGCAGCCCACTAGCGGGGGGCTACAATGAGCAGTTCTTC.

The chain is built from TRBV25-1 and TRBJ2-7, with 7 bases lining up with TRBD1. The CDR3 is 15 amino acids. The trim removed 4 bases at V and 4 bases at J, leaving 10 bases unmatched. CDR1 MGHDK and CDR2 SYGVNS come from the germline V gene. The CDR3 region is CASSASTGSSYEQYF. Written as DNA, the CDR3 is TGTGCCAGCAGTGCTTCGACAGGGAGCTCTTACGAGCAGTACTTC.

The rearrangement joins TRBV14 to TRBJ2-1, with a possible D match to TRBD1 (5 bases). CDR3 length equals 16 residues. Trimming cost V 4 bases and J 4 bases, with 17 bases left between them. Germline V gene lookup returns CDR1 SGHDN and CDR2 FVKESK. CDR3: CASSPRRGIGYNEQFF. CDR3 bases: TGTGCCAGCAGCCCGAGAAGGGGCATCGGGTACAATGAGCAGTTCTTC. The full variable domain, its missing parts supplied by reference TRBV14 and TRBJ2-1, is EAGVTQFPSHSVIEKGQTVTLRCDPISGHDNLYWYRRVMGKEIKFLLHFVKESKQDESGMPNNRFLAERTGGTYSTLKVQPAELEDSGVYFCASSPRRGIGYNEQFFGPGTRLTVL.

In its sample, this clone was seen a few times. The chain has TRBV7-2 and TRBJ2-3; 10 bases fit TRBD2. CDR3 length: 18 residues. Germline trimming cut 4 bases from V and 1 base from J; bases unmatched to any gene: 11. Germline V gene data show CDR1 as SGHTA and CDR2 as FQGNSA. The CDR3 DNA follows: TGTGCCAGCAGCTCTCCTCTAGCGGGGGCTGTAGGCACAGATACGCAGTATTTT. Translating it yields CASSSPLAGAVGTDTQYF.

The genes are TRBV2 and TRBJ2-5; perhaps TRBD2 as D (6 bases). The germline gives CDR1 SNHLY, CDR2 FYNNEI. V was trimmed by 10 bases and J by 3 bases, leaving 24 bases between them. This CDR3 spans 16 amino acids. The CDR3 coding sequence is TGTGCCACCTCTTCCCGCCTCCTGGCGGGGAAAGAGACCCAGTACTTC. Its protein product is CATSSRLLAGKETQYF.

The chain recombines TRBV4-2 with TRBJ2-1; 11 bases are a match to TRBD2. Germline trimming cut 1 base from V and 7 bases from J; bases unmatched to any gene: 3. Germline CDR1 reads LGHNA; CDR2 reads YNFKEQ. The CDR3 has 15 residues. In nucleotides, the CDR3 is TGTGCCAGCAGCCAAGTAGCGGGGGGGCGGAATGAGCAGTTCTTC. This translates into CASSQVAGGRNEQFF.

This chain joins TRBV11-2 and TRBJ2-5, with a tentative D call TRBD1 (5 bases). In germline, CDR1 is SGHAT, CDR2 FQNNGV. V shed 1 base and J shed 2 bases, with 11 bases lying between them. This CDR3 region has 15 residues. The CDR3 loop is CASSLGQGGQETQYF. In DNA form, the CDR3 reads TGTGCCAGCAGCTTAGGTCAGGGTGGGCAAGAGACCCAGTACTTC.

This rearrangement joins TRBV29-1 to TRBJ1-2; 8 bases are shared with TRBD1. J was trimmed by 4 bases and V by 6 bases; bases with no gene match: 4. The CDR3 contains 12 residues. Germline-derived CDR1 and CDR2 are SQVTM and ANQGSEA. The CDR3 sequence: CSVEGQAYGYTF. The DNA for the CDR3 is TGCAGCGTGGAGGGACAGGCCTATGGCTACACCTTC.

The chain joins TRBV11-2 to TRBJ1-1, with D possibly TRBD1 on 6 matching bases. The CDR3 extends over 14 amino acids. The V and J ends lost 6 bases and 6 bases respectively, with 17 bases between them. CDR1 and CDR2 (germline): SGHAT, FQNNGV. The CDR3 region is CASSLIQGKAEAFF. The CDR3 DNA reads TGTGCCAGCAGTTTAATCCAGGGGAAGGCTGAAGCTTTCTTT.

This chain's CDR3 is CASSYDRGRDSPLHF. The CDR3 DNA is TGTGCCAGCAGTTACGACAGGGGTAGAGATTCACCCCTCCACTTT. V and J are TRBV6-5 and TRBJ1-6, with 8 bases aligning to TRBD1. The CDR3 contains 15 residues. V shed 2 bases and J 8 bases; nucleotides not matched to a gene: 5. Germline V gene data show CDR1 as MNHEY and CDR2 as SVGAGI.

The CDR3 DNA sequence: TGTGCCAGCCAGGGACAGGGGAATCAGCCCCAGCATTTT. The encoded protein is CASQGQGNQPQHF. The chain carries TRBV25-1 and TRBJ1-5; 10 bases are a match to TRBD1. J was trimmed by 4 bases and V by 8 bases; bases with no gene match: 2. Germline CDR1 and CDR2: MGHDK and SYGVNS. This CDR3 region has 13 residues. Filled out from reference TRBV25-1 and TRBJ1-5, the complete variable domain reads EADIYQTPRYLVIGTGKKITLECSQTMGHDKMYWYQQDPGMELHLIHYSYGVNSTEKGDLSSESTVSRIRTEHFPLTLESARPSHTSQYLCASQGQGNQPQHFGDGTRLSIL.

The gene calls are TRBV29-1 and TRBJ2-3; TRBD1 matches 11 bases. The CDR3 spans 15 residues. V trimming: 4 bases; J trimming: 1 base; junction bases outside the gene matches: 4. Germline V lookup: CDR1 SQVTM, CDR2 ANQGSEA. This CDR3 is CSVVWTGGRTDTQYF. As DNA, the CDR3 is TGCAGCGTTGTATGGACAGGGGGCCGCACAGATACGCAGTATTTT.

This rearrangement joins TRBV7-9 to TRBJ2-1, with 8 bases identical to TRBD2. CDR1 is SEHNR, CDR2 FQNEAQ, per germline (reference sequence). The CDR3 has 14 amino acids. Losses at the gene ends were 7 bases for V and 4 bases for J; bases not matched to a gene: 6. CDR3 amino acids: CASNAAGDYNEQFF. The CDR3 region has the DNA TGTGCCAGCAATGCAGCGGGGGATTACAATGAGCAGTTCTTC.

The genes are TRBV7-6 and TRBJ1-2; the D gene is possibly TRBD1 (5 bases). Per the germline V gene, CDR1 is SGHVS and CDR2 is FNYEAQ. This CDR3 has 15 amino acids. V was shortened by 5 bases and J by 5 bases, with 18 bases between the two germline ends. CDR3 in DNA: TGTGCCAGCAGCCCGAGGGGCGGGGGTCGTTATGGCTACACCTTC. Protein product: CASSPRGGGRYGYTF.

The chain recombines TRBV7-9 with TRBJ1-1, with D possibly matching TRBD1 (5 bases). With 5 bases removed from V and 1 base from J, the gap between germline ends came to 8 bases. This CDR3 is 13 amino acids long. The germline CDR1 and CDR2 sequences are SEHNR and FQNEAQ (reference sequence). The DNA of the CDR3 is TGTGCCAGCAGCGCAGACAGGAACACTGAAGCTTTCTTT. Protein product: CASSADRNTEAFF.

The chain recombines TRBV5-1 with TRBJ2-5, with 12 nucleotides matching TRBD1. CDR1 is SGHRS and CDR2 is YFSETQ in the germline V gene. This CDR3 region has 18 residues. Losses at the gene ends were 3 bases for V and 4 bases for J; bases not matched to a gene: 13. The CDR3 coding sequence is TGCGCCAGCAGCTCTCCGGGACAGGGGGCGATAGGGGGAGAGACCCAGTACTTC. Encoded protein: CASSSPGQGAIGGETQYF.

J is TRBJ1-2 and V is TRBV2, with D possibly matching TRBD1 (5 bases). Trimming took 4 bases from V and 4 from J, leaving 19 bases between them. Germline loops: CDR1 SNHLY, CDR2 FYNNEI. The CDR3 runs to 16 residues. CDR3 sequence reads: CASSGANRGEGYGYTF. The CDR3 DNA reads as TGTGCCAGCAGTGGGGCTAACAGAGGGGAGGGCTATGGCTACACCTTC.

This clone appeared a single time. This chain uses TRBV3-1 (or the pseudogene TRBV3-2) with TRBJ1-4; D ambiguous. Trimming pared 1 base from V and 7 bases from J, leaving 10 bases between. This CDR3 is built from 14 residues. Looked up from germline, CDR1 is LGHDT and CDR2 is YNNKEL (reference sequence). This CDR3 is CASSQAPNSEKLFF. The CDR3 DNA follows: TGTGCCAGCAGCCAAGCACCGAATAGTGAAAAACTGTTTTTT.

This chain connects TRBV7-9 to TRBJ2-7; 7 bases fit TRBD2. CDR3 length equals 15 residues. The trim removed 5 bases at V and 3 bases at J, leaving 10 bases unmatched. Germline V lookup: CDR1 SEHNR, CDR2 FQNEAQ (reference sequence). CDR3 DNA: TGTGCCAGCAGCCTAGACGGGGGGACCCTCTACGAGCAGTACTTC. Translation gives CASSLDGGTLYEQYF.

This clone came up once. The J gene is TRBJ1-2, the V gene TRBV5-6; D may be TRBD1 (5 bases). This CDR3 is 14 amino acids long. Between the trimmed V and J ends, which lost 4 bases and 8 bases, there was a span of 18 bases. Per the germline V gene, CDR1 is SGHDT and CDR2 is YYEEEE. The CDR3 reads CASSDPVGGKGYTF. CDR3 sequence (DNA): TGTGCCAGCAGCGACCCAGTCGGGGGAAAAGGCTACACCTTC.

The chain has TRBV7-2 and TRBJ1-5; D uncertain. This CDR3 is 15 amino acids long. Germline assignment: CDR1 SGHTA and CDR2 FQGNSA. Deletions cut 0 bases from V and 6 bases from J, with 12 bases between. CDR3 in amino acids: CASSLAPGMGQPQHF. CDR3 DNA sequence: TGTGCCAGCAGCTTAGCCCCGGGGATGGGTCAGCCCCAGCATTTT.

A single count supports this clone. CDR3 residues: CASSLSESGNTIYF. As DNA, the CDR3 is TGCGCCAGCAGCTTGAGTGAAAGCGGAAACACCATATATTTT. The rearrangement links TRBV5-1 to TRBJ1-3; no definite D call. This CDR3 contains 14 residues. The ends were cut back, 1 base at V and 4 bases at J, with 9 bases in the middle. Germline V lookup: CDR1 SGHRS, CDR2 YFSETQ.

The chain has TRBV19 and TRBJ1-1, with D possibly TRBD1 on 6 matching bases. Germline values: CDR1 LNHDA, CDR2 SQIVND (reference sequence). The V end lost 5 bases, the J end lost 1 base, and 11 bases lay between the germline ends. CDR3 length: 14 residues. The CDR3 loop reads CASSGSTGNTEAFF. CDR3 DNA: TGTGCCAGTAGTGGATCGACAGGGAACACTGAAGCTTTCTTT. The whole variable domain, remainder taken from reference TRBV19 and TRBJ1-1, is DGGITQSPKYLFRKEGQNVTLSCEQNLNHDAMYWYRQDPGQGLRLIYYSQIVNDFQKGDIAEGYSVSREKKESFPLTVTSAQKNPTAFYLCASSGSTGNTEAFFGQGTRLTVV.

The chain is built from TRBV10-3 and TRBJ2-7, with D perhaps TRBD1 (5 bases). CDR1 is ENHRY and CDR2 is SYGVKD in the germline V gene. The V end was cut by 2 bases, the J end by 9 bases, with 11 bases between. The length of the CDR3 is 12 residues. The CDR3 spells CAISEQQGGQYF. CDR3 nucleotide sequence: TGTGCCATCAGTGAGCAGCAGGGCGGGCAGTACTTC.